The 25 T cell receptor beta chains in this list originate from one sample, sequenced in a study of control samples from healthy donors and cancer patients. The protocol was immunoSEQ multiplex PCR, while the TCRdb copy is restricted to in-frame clones and leaves out a portion. Of approximately 52,000 clones listed, 87% are singletons. Sequencing was done on a sample of PBMCs. The receptors stem from a man between 60 and 70 years old with head and neck cancer.

This clone was seen only once. The J gene is TRBJ1-4, the V gene TRBV28, with D unclear. The germline V gene has CDR1 MDHEN and CDR2 SYDVKM. The CDR3 is 14 amino acids. V shed 11 bases and J shed 5 bases, with 18 bases lying between them. The CDR3 nucleotides read TGTGCCTCACAACCCGGGAGAACGAATGAAAAACTGTTTTTT. Translation gives CASQPGRTNEKLFF.

In its sample, this clone was seen once. The rearrangement joins TRBV28 to TRBJ1-1, with 7 positions matching TRBD1. Germline V gene lookup returns CDR1 MDHEN and CDR2 SYDVKM. V shed 4 bases and J 9 bases; nucleotides not matched to a gene: 5. The CDR3 contains 12 residues. Here the CDR3 DNA reads TGTGCCAGCAGTTCGGGACAGTGGCAAGCTTTCTTT. Translated, it gives CASSSGQWQAFF.

The rearrangement uses TRBV3-1 (or the pseudogene TRBV3-2) and TRBJ2-3; D perhaps matches TRBD2 (5 bases). This CDR3 is built from 15 residues. Deletions cut 3 bases from V and 0 bases from J, with 10 bases between. Germline V lookup: CDR1 LGHDT, CDR2 YNNKEL (reference sequence). The chain's CDR3 is CASSQRASSTDTQYF. The CDR3 nucleotides read TGTGCCAGCAGCCAGAGGGCTTCTAGCACAGATACGCAGTATTTT.

The chain links TRBV6-2 or TRBV6-3 to TRBJ2-2; D is uncertain. CDR1 and CDR2 (germline): MNHEY, SVGEGT. The CDR3 extends over 13 amino acids. V was shortened by 5 bases and J by 6 bases, with 10 bases between the two germline ends. DNA of the CDR3: TGTGCCAGCAGTCGATTTGGGGCCGGGGAGCTGTTTTTT. It translates to CASSRFGAGELFF.

In its sample, this clone was seen once. The CDR3 bases are TGTGCCAGCAGCTTTGCTAGCGGGAGATACGAGCAGTACTTC. Amino acid sequence: CASSFASGRYEQYF. The chain recombines TRBV7-2 with TRBJ2-7; TRBD2 aligns across 10 bases. Looked up from germline, CDR1 is SGHTA and CDR2 is FQGNSA. The CDR3 has 14 amino acids. With V trimmed by 3 bases and J by 4 bases, 3 bases remained unmatched.

This chain's CDR3 is CASRGGPVHYEQYF. As DNA, the CDR3 is TGTGCCAGCAGGGGAGGCCCTGTTCACTACGAGCAGTACTTC. This chain joins TRBV28 and TRBJ2-7, with D possibly being TRBD2 (6 bases). The V end lost 6 bases, the J end lost 3 bases, and 15 bases lay between the germline ends. CDR1 and CDR2 from the germline V gene are MDHEN and SYDVKM. The CDR3 consists of 14 residues.

This rearrangement joins TRBV30 to TRBJ1-2, with 8 bases matching TRBD1. Germline V lookup: CDR1 GTSNPN, CDR2 SVGIG (reference sequence). This CDR3 spans 14 amino acids. The V gene end was trimmed by 5 bases and the J gene end by 4 bases; junction bases not matched to a gene: 9. The CDR3 protein is CAWSPDRGLYGYTF. In DNA form, the CDR3 reads TGTGCCTGGTCCCCCGACAGGGGACTCTATGGCTACACCTTC.

The CDR3 loop reads CASSETSGLYGYTF. CDR3 bases: TGTGCCAGCAGTGAAACGTCGGGTTTGTATGGCTACACCTTC. The V call is TRBV6-1, the J call TRBJ1-2, with no clear D. Trimming removed 2 bases from V and 5 bases from J, with 12 bases in between. The CDR3 sequence is 14 residues long. Germline lookup yields CDR1 MNHNS and CDR2 SASEGT.

The CDR3 sequence: CASSPQTGGVRYGYTF. The CDR3 bases are TGTGCCAGCAGCCCACAAACAGGGGGAGTTCGCTATGGCTACACCTTC. The chain combines TRBV11-2 with TRBJ1-2; TRBD1 matches 8 bases. There are 16 residues in the CDR3. V dropped 5 bases and J dropped 4; count of bases not matched to a gene: 12. CDR1 SGHAT and CDR2 FQNNGV come from the germline V gene.

The V gene is TRBV19, the J gene TRBJ1-2; TRBD1 agrees at 7 bases. Unmatched junction bases numbered 13, after V lost 4 bases and J lost 8 bases. The CDR3 spans 15 residues. Germline CDR1 is LNHDA and CDR2 is SQIVND (reference sequence). CDR3 sequence (DNA): TGTGCCAGTAGTACCCCCGCAGGGGGGAGAAGGGGCTACACCTTC. Protein product: CASSTPAGGRRGYTF. Complete variable domain (other parts from reference TRBV19 and TRBJ1-2): DGGITQSPKYLFRKEGQNVTLSCEQNLNHDAMYWYRQDPGQGLRLIYYSQIVNDFQKGDIAEGYSVSREKKESFPLTVTSAQKNPTAFYLCASSTPAGGRRGYTFGSGTRLTVV.

The V and J genes are TRBV2 and TRBJ2-7; D is undetermined. Trimming shortened V by 4 bases and J by 0 bases, and 10 bases separated the two germline ends. The CDR3 runs 14 residues. The germline gives CDR1 SNHLY, CDR2 FYNNEI. CDR3 sequence reads: CASSAVRSSYEQYF. CDR3 nucleotides: TGTGCCAGCAGTGCAGTCCGAAGCTCCTACGAGCAGTACTTC.

The chain combines TRBV27 with TRBJ1-5, with 7 nucleotides matching TRBD1. The CDR3 is made up of 17 amino acids. Looked up from germline, CDR1 is MNHEY and CDR2 is SMNVEV (reference sequence). The trim removed 4 bases at V and 5 bases at J, leaving 14 bases unmatched. The CDR3 bases are TGTGCCAGCAGTTCAAATCGACAGGGAATGGGCGATCAGCCCCAGCATTTT. Its protein is CASSSNRQGMGDQPQHF.

The V and J genes are TRBV25-1 and TRBJ2-5; 8 nucleotides line up with TRBD2. The germline V gene encodes CDR1 MGHDK and CDR2 SYGVNS. The CDR3 has 13 amino acids. V gave up 5 bases and J gave up 5 bases; unmatched junction bases: 4. Written as DNA, the CDR3 is TGTGCCAGCAGTCAACGACTAGCGGAGACCCAGTACTTC. As protein: CASSQRLAETQYF.

The V and J genes are TRBV29-1 and TRBJ2-5, with TRBD1 identical over 10 bases. The CDR3 contains 13 residues. After removal of 7 bases from V and 4 bases from J, the junction contained 6 bases not matched to a gene. In germline, CDR1 is SQVTM, CDR2 ANQGSEA. Here the CDR3 reads CSGETGGVETQYF. In DNA, the CDR3 is TGCAGCGGGGAGACAGGGGGCGTAGAGACCCAGTACTTC.

V usage is TRBV18 and J usage is TRBJ1-1, with D uncertain. This CDR3 has 12 amino acids. The ends were cut back, 4 bases at V and 7 bases at J, with 10 bases in the middle. Germline V gene lookup returns CDR1 KGHSH and CDR2 LQKENI. CDR3 sequence: CASSRSEGEAFF. The CDR3, as DNA: TGTGCCAGCTCACGATCGGAGGGTGAAGCTTTCTTT.

Notes on this clone: Mismatch with germline at one junction end may stem from a read error. This rearrangement joins TRBV7-8 to TRBJ2-4; a possible D gene is TRBD1 (6 bases). CDR1 is SGHVS and CDR2 is FQNEAQ in the germline V gene. The CDR3 is 12 amino acids. The CDR3 spells CANSRQESIQYF. The CDR3 nucleotides are TGTGCCAACAGCCGACAGGAGAGCATTCAGTACTTC.

The genes are TRBV4-3 and TRBJ1-1; D gene uncertain. Germline V gives CDR1 LGHNA, CDR2 YSLEER. V was cut by 1 base and J by 1 base, with 10 bases left in between. The CDR3 is 15 residues long. CDR3 region: CASSQVSAGNTEAFF. The CDR3 DNA reads TGCGCCAGCAGCCAAGTTTCCGCTGGGAACACTGAAGCTTTCTTT.

The J gene is TRBJ1-2, the V gene TRBV28; D is unclear. The V gene's germline CDR1 is MDHEN and CDR2 SYDVKM. CDR3 length equals 12 residues. Trimming left V 8 bases short and J 0 bases short, with 7 bases between. CDR3 sequence: CASHSSNYGYTF. The CDR3 DNA sequence: TGTGCCAGCCATTCCTCTAACTATGGCTACACCTTC.

The CDR3 sequence: CACGRGLRGNSPLHF. The CDR3 DNA reads as TGTGCTTGCGGGAGGGGGCTACGGGGTAATTCACCCCTCCACTTT. The V gene is TRBV19, the J gene TRBJ1-6; 7 bases match TRBD1. Germline V gene sequence: CDR1 LNHDA, CDR2 SQIVND (reference sequence). This CDR3 region has 15 residues.

This chain joins TRBV5-8 and TRBJ1-3, with a tentative D call TRBD1 (6 bases). Per the germline V gene, CDR1 is SGHTS and CDR2 is YDEGEE. V shed 4 bases and J shed 0 bases, with 11 bases lying between them. There are 15 residues in the CDR3. The CDR3 loop reads CASSVTGLSGNTIYF. The DNA for the CDR3 is TGTGCCAGCAGCGTGACAGGACTCTCTGGAAACACCATATATTTT.

The chain carries TRBV7-3 and TRBJ2-3; D remains ambiguous. V lost 0 bases, J lost 4 bases, and 11 bases lay in between. Looked up from germline, CDR1 is SGHTA and CDR2 is FQGTGA. The CDR3 has 15 amino acids. Here the CDR3 DNA reads TGTGCCAGCAGCTTAACGTCAGCGTCGTCAGATACGCAGTATTTT. It codes for CASSLTSASSDTQYF.

This rearrangement joins TRBV5-4 to TRBJ1-1; D may be TRBD1 (6 bases). V dropped 2 bases and J dropped 8 bases, with 16 bases sitting between them. The CDR3 covers 14 residues. Germline lookup yields CDR1 SGHNT and CDR2 YYREEE (reference sequence). For the CDR3, the DNA is TGTGCCAGCAGCTTCGGGGGGCAAGGGAGAGAAGCTTTCTTT. Its protein product is CASSFGGQGREAFF. Full variable domain (remainder filled in from reference TRBV5-4 and TRBJ1-1): ETGVTQSPTHLIKTRGQQVTLRCSSQSGHNTVSWYQQALGQGPQFIFQYYREEENGRGNFPPRFSGLQFPNYSSELNVNALELDDSALYLCASSFGGQGREAFFGQGTRLTVV.

The V and J genes are TRBV6-5 and TRBJ2-7; TRBD1 matches at 7 bases. Germline V gene lookup returns CDR1 MNHEY and CDR2 SVGAGI. V lost 5 bases and J lost 2; bases outside the gene matches: 9. The CDR3 extends over 15 amino acids. CDR3 loop: CASSLTTGHTYEQYF. In DNA form, the CDR3 reads TGTGCCAGCAGTCTAACGACAGGGCATACCTACGAGCAGTACTTC.

V usage is TRBV10-3 and J usage is TRBJ2-3, with 9 bases identical to TRBD2. Germline trimming cut 2 bases from V and 2 bases from J; bases unmatched to any gene: 11. Germline V gene lookup returns CDR1 ENHRY and CDR2 SYGVKD. This CDR3 contains 18 residues. CDR3 nucleotide sequence: TGTGCCATCAGTGAGCCTGCTCAGCGGGGGGCCCTCACAGATACGCAGTATTTT. It specifies CAISEPAQRGALTDTQYF.

The rearrangement links TRBV10-3 to TRBJ1-6; D possibly corresponds to TRBD1 (5 bases). Germline V CDR1 and CDR2: ENHRY, SYGVKD. V lost 0 bases to trimming and J lost 3 bases, with 12 bases between them. This CDR3 region has 17 residues. In DNA, the CDR3 is TGTGCCATCAGTGAGTCGAAAGGGGTGCGCTATAATTCACCCCTCCACTTT. Its protein is CAISESKGVRYNSPLHF.